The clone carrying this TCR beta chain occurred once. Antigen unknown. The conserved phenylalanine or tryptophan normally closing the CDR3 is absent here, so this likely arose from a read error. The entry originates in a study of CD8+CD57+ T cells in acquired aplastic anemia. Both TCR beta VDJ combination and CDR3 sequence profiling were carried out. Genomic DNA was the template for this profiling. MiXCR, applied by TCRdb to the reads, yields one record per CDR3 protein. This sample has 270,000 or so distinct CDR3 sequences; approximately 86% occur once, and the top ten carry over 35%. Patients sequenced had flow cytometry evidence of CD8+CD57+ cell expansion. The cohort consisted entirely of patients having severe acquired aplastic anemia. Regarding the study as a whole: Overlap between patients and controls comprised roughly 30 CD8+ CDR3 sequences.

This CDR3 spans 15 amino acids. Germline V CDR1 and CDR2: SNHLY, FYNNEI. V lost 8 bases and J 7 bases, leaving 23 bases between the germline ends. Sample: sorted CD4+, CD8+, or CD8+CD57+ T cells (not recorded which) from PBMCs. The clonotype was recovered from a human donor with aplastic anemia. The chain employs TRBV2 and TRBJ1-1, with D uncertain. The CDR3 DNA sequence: TGTGCCAGCGGGAACAAGGGCACAGATACGCATGAAGCTTTCCCA. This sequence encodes CASGNKGTDTHEAFP.